One sample yielded the 4 T cell receptor beta chains listed below, sequenced in a study of spatial heterogeneity in lung cancer. TCRdb re-derived calls from the 5' RACE reads in MiXCR, one entry per CDR3 protein. The data hold 3,400 or so distinct CDR3 sequences, with approximately 16% observed a single time. The study, taken as a whole, reports: Within tumors, counts of expanded alpha and beta TCRs tracked tumor mutation counts.

Their target antigens are unknown. The time point: sample taken at primary tumor resection. The sequenced sample was lung tumor tissue, obtained at surgery. The receptors stem from a female donor with early-stage non-small cell lung cancer.

This chain uses TRBV20-1 with TRBJ1-2, with D tentatively TRBD1 (6 bases). The CDR3 has 13 amino acids. Trimming cost V 3 bases and J 1 base, with 9 bases left between them. Germline lookup yields CDR1 DFQATT and CDR2 SNEGSKA (reference sequence). CDR3 coding DNA: TGCAGTGCTAGTCACAGGGTTAACTATGGCTACACCTTC. Translation gives CSASHRVNYGYTF.

By share, this clonotype ranks as medium-sized. The chain couples TRBV5-4 to TRBJ2-2; a possible D gene is TRBD2 (5 bases). The CDR3 is 15 residues long. CDR1 SGHNT and CDR2 YYREEE come from the germline V gene (reference sequence). With 4 bases removed from V and 0 bases from J, the gap between germline ends came to 10 bases. The CDR3 bases are TGTGCCAGCAGCCCACGGGAAGCGAACACCGGGGAGCTGTTTTTT. As protein: CASSPREANTGELFF.

In its sample, this clonotype is medium-sized. This rearrangement joins TRBV5-1 to TRBJ2-7, with 15 positions matching TRBD2. This CDR3 is built from 19 residues. CDR1 is SGHRS and CDR2 is YFSETQ in the germline V gene. V lost 4 bases to trimming and J lost 4 bases; unmatched junction nucleotides: 15. The CDR3 DNA follows: TGCGCCAGCAGCCCGCTCCCGGGACTAGCGGGGGGCGTCATTTACGAGCAGTACTTC. It specifies CASSPLPGLAGGVIYEQYF.

CDR3 protein: CASSLGVLGSGYTF. The CDR3 nucleotides read TGTGCCAGCAGTTTAGGAGTGCTGGGGAGTGGCTACACCTTC. This chain connects TRBV12-3 or TRBV12-4 to TRBJ1-2; D not resolved. The V gene lost 1 base and the J gene lost 7 bases, with 13 bases spanning the gap. The CDR3 contains 14 residues.